The sequence of this T cell receptor (beta chain) was determined in a study of cytomegalovirus exposure and HLA in healthy donors. Of note for this clone: The antigen remains undetermined.

Overall study findings and caveats: When the data were analyzed later, several of the most significant clusters appeared to be linked to common viral pathogens. With later analysis, a missense DCLRE1C variant became linked to TCR beta V- and J-gene trimming. Through in vitro validation, a few CMV-associated chains were shown to be specific for CMV antigens.

This CDR3 is 14 amino acids long. The V segment lost 7 bases and the J segment 4 bases; nucleotides outside the gene matches: 5. Germline V gene lookup returns CDR1 MNHEY and CDR2 SMNVEV (reference sequence). With 60 Vbeta and 13 Jbeta primers, the PCR was carried out. The protocol was immunoSEQ multiplex PCR, while the TCRdb copy is restricted to in-frame clones and leaves out a portion. The sample records 85,000 to 130,000 clones, 71% being singletons. The clonotype comes from a female donor in good health and CMV-seronegative. Sample: PBMCs. The chain links TRBV27 to TRBJ2-4; TRBD1 aligns across 9 bases. CDR3 region: CASTAGTGKNIQYF. Here the CDR3 DNA reads TGTGCCAGCACCGCCGGGACAGGGAAAAACATTCAGTACTTC.